This T cell receptor beta chain was identified during a study of blood T cells in healthy people across ages. Looking at the study overall: Capture via template switching afforded approximately one barcoded beta molecule per two T cells.

This CDR3 has 15 amino acids. Trimming took 0 bases from V and 4 from J; bases not matched to a gene: 4. Germline lookup yields CDR1 LGHDT and CDR2 YNNKEL (reference sequence). Regarding the study as a whole: One million T cells yielded diversity estimates that were considered underestimates. There was a strong correlation between TCR beta diversity and naive T cell percentage.

PCR was performed a second time for about 6 to 12 cycles using a sample-barcoded 5' primer and a J-beta primer mix. MiXCR was run by TCRdb on the 5' RACE reads, yielding one entry per CDR3 protein. This sample has roughly 410,000 distinct CDR3 sequences, with about 55% found just once. Notes on this clonotype: The antigen is not known.

The TCR was taken from a man in his sixties in good health. V gene TRBV3-1 combines with J gene TRBJ2-5, with 8 bases matching TRBD2. The sample taken for sequencing was blood. The CDR3 nucleotides are TGTGCCAGCAGCCAAGATGCGGGGGGCCGAGAGACCCAGTACTTC. Residues: CASSQDAGGRETQYF.